This TCR beta chain was sequenced for a study of T cell responses to AZD1222 COVID-19 vaccine. The study's findings and limits: Researchers took repertoire samples only after the peak T cell response had come. Just a handful of AZD1222 recipients tested seropositive at baseline. It should be noted that donors were predominantly white British and more often female, and clonal diversity was possibly underestimated.

This clone occurred a few times. Antigen specificity is unknown. Germline V CDR1 and CDR2: MGHRA, YSYEKL. The ends were cut back, 6 bases at V and 0 bases at J, with 17 bases in the middle. CDR3 length: 16 residues. The method was immunoSEQ multiplex PCR; TCRdb's version includes in-frame clones alone and lacks a portion of them. The sample yields about 120,000 clones, 70% to 90% seen once. The V call is TRBV4-1, the J call TRBJ1-2; D is possibly TRBD1 (5 bases). The sequence was collected from an adult in good health. The input for sequencing was peripheral blood, taken on day 0 of AZD1222 vaccination. In DNA, the CDR3 is TGCGCCAGCAGTCGCCTATTAGGGGTAGCTAACTATGGCTACACCTTC. Its translation: CASSRLLGVANYGYTF.